Below are 11 T cell receptor beta chains sequenced from a single sample in a study of blood T cell repertoires in COVID-19. Clones were sequenced by immunoSEQ multiplex PCR, and TCRdb holds only the in-frame ones, with some missing. The sample gives 110,000 or so clones, approximately 80% of which show up once; approximately 7.9% is in the top ten. The sequenced sample consisted of peripheral blood. These receptors were taken from a woman aged 80 or over with active or convalescent COVID-19.

The rearrangement uses TRBV30 and TRBJ1-2; 9 bases are shared with TRBD1. The CDR3 spans 12 residues. CDR1 and CDR2 (germline): GTSNPN, SVGIG (reference sequence). V trimming: 5 bases; J trimming: 6 bases; junction bases outside the gene matches: 4. CDR3: CAWGTGKNGYTF. The CDR3 DNA reads as TGTGCCTGGGGGACAGGGAAGAATGGCTACACCTTC.

V usage is TRBV30 and J usage is TRBJ1-2; tentative D call: TRBD1 (6 bases). The V end was cut by 3 bases, the J end by 4 bases, with 15 bases between. In germline, CDR1 is GTSNPN, CDR2 SVGIG (reference sequence). CDR3 size: 14 residues. CDR3 region: CAWRLRDIGYGYTF. As DNA, the CDR3 is TGTGCCTGGAGACTGAGGGACATAGGCTATGGCTACACCTTC.

This clone appeared once. The chain links TRBV6-5 to TRBJ2-1; 8 bases are a match to TRBD2. The CDR3 has 15 residues. V gave up 2 bases and J gave up 10 bases; unmatched junction bases: 10. Germline V gives CDR1 MNHEY, CDR2 SVGAGI. CDR3 nucleotide sequence: TGTGCCAGCAGTTACGGGACTAGGGGGTCGTTGGAGCAGTTCTTC. Its protein is CASSYGTRGSLEQFF.

This chain joins TRBV5-1 and TRBJ2-7; TRBD1 agrees at 7 bases. After removal of 6 bases from V and 2 bases from J, the junction contained 8 bases not matched to a gene. The CDR3 has 14 amino acids. CDR1 is SGHRS, CDR2 YFSETQ, per germline. CDR3 amino acids: CASKTDRPTYEQYF. For the CDR3, the DNA is TGCGCCAGCAAAACGGACAGGCCCACCTACGAGCAGTACTTC.

The chain has TRBV28 and TRBJ2-7; 7 bases fit TRBD2. The J segment lost 3 bases and the V segment lost 6 bases, leaving 8 bases of the junction unmatched. CDR1 and CDR2 from the germline V gene are MDHEN and SYDVKM. The CDR3 runs 14 residues. The CDR3 loop is CASRLVGGSYEQYF. DNA of the CDR3: TGTGCCAGCAGACTGGTTGGCGGGAGCTACGAGCAGTACTTC.

This chain uses TRBV4-1 with TRBJ2-3; the match to TRBD2 covers 10 bases. Per germline, CDR1 MGHRA and CDR2 YSYEKL. CDR3 size: 15 residues. Losses at the gene ends were 1 base for V and 6 bases for J; bases not matched to a gene: 4. CDR3 sequence (DNA): TGCGCCAGCAGCCAAGGATTAGCGGGAGGCGATACGCAGTATTTT. It encodes CASSQGLAGGDTQYF.

The rearrangement links TRBV3-1 (or the pseudogene TRBV3-2) to TRBJ1-6, with D unclear. Germline values: CDR1 LGHDT, CDR2 YNNKEL (reference sequence). V was pared by 2 bases and J by 6 bases, with 14 bases between. This CDR3 region has 16 residues. In DNA, the CDR3 is TGTGCCAGCAGCCAAAGCCCAGGAGGGCTTAATTCACCCCTCCACTTT. This gives the protein CASSQSPGGLNSPLHF.

J is TRBJ1-4 and V is TRBV19; TRBD1 matches 7 bases. This CDR3 comprises 16 residues. CDR1 and CDR2 (germline): LNHDA, SQIVND (reference sequence). Trimming cost V 5 bases and J 3 bases; bases outside gene matches: 9. CDR3 in amino acids: CASSPPPQGANEKLFF. The CDR3 DNA sequence: TGTGCCAGTAGTCCACCTCCGCAGGGGGCTAATGAAAAACTGTTTTTT.

This clone has just one count. The chain recombines TRBV2 with TRBJ2-1, with 8 bases aligning to TRBD1. Germline V lookup: CDR1 SNHLY, CDR2 FYNNEI. V lost 6 bases and J lost 7; bases outside the gene matches: 8. CDR3 length equals 14 residues. This CDR3 is CASRLDRVGNEQFF. CDR3 sequence (DNA): TGTGCCAGCAGGCTGGACAGGGTTGGGAATGAGCAGTTCTTC.

In its sample, this clone was seen a few times. The chain employs TRBV2 and TRBJ1-6, with a tentative D call TRBD1 (6 bases). The CDR3 is 14 amino acids. The V end was cut by 7 bases, the J end by 5 bases, with 12 bases between. Germline V gene sequence: CDR1 SNHLY, CDR2 FYNNEI. The CDR3 region is CASTGASNNSPLHF. DNA for the CDR3: TGTGCCAGCACAGGGGCCTCTAATAATTCACCCCTCCACTTT.

V gene TRBV6-1 combines with J gene TRBJ2-1; 11 positions agree with TRBD2. Germline loops: CDR1 MNHNS, CDR2 SASEGT. The CDR3 loop spans 14 amino acids. After removal of 3 bases from V and 15 bases from J, the junction contained 10 bases not matched to a gene. CDR3 loop: CASSEGGLAVMGFF. CDR3 nucleotide sequence: TGTGCCAGCAGTGAGGGGGGACTAGCGGTTATGGGGTTCTTC.